This section outlines one T cell receptor beta chain sequence together with its context. Its target antigen remains unknown. Nothing much larger sits one base from this clone, and base qualities are not available. This sample is drawn from a study of T cell responses to AZD1222 COVID-19 vaccine (dated by TCRdb to the early 2020s). Regarding the research as a whole: AZD1222 recipients with second doses at about 4 weeks or about 12 weeks were pooled, because spike-specific TCR depth and breadth did not differ between schedules. A total of about 230 trial participants underwent TCR sequencing, of whom 200 to 220 received two doses of AZD1222 and about 26 received two doses of the MenACWY control vaccine. Trial participants were enrolled by age into 18-55, 56-69 and 70-plus year subgroups, with around 140, 26 and 57 TCR-sequenced participants respectively. The full study reports these points: A significant rise in spike-specific TCR breadth and depth was observed after two AZD1222 doses relative to day 0 and relative to MenACWY recipients. In the small 56-69-year group, the increase in depth fell short of significance, most likely because of low power. Reportedly, almost half of the unique spike-specific TCRs recognized epitopes lying outside the regions that are mutated in the B.1.351 and B.1.1.7 variants. The whole spike protein was spanned by vaccine-associated CD4 TCRs, and dominant responses were seen in regions 160-218 and 743-854. Conclusions about previously exposed vaccinees are limited, since just a handful of AZD1222 recipients were seropositive for SARS-CoV-2 at baseline. Because no day 14 peak-response samples were available, the repertoires could be characterized only after the peak T cell response. Participants were mostly white British, with more females than males. The authors suggested clonal diversity may have been underestimated.

The CDR3 regions of human TCRbeta chains were analyzed by immunosequencing. Under the source paper's analysis protocol: TCRs in the repertoires were matched against a reference library of SARS-CoV-2-specific TCRs that had been generated with the MIRA antigen-specificity platform. Breadth was defined as the fraction of unique TCRs that were SARS-CoV-2-associated, and depth was defined as the fraction of total T cells that were SARS-CoV-2-associated. Using the MIRA data, each spike-specific TCR was assigned both to the spike region to which the TCR was reactive and to a CD4 or CD8 class. Log10-transformed breadth and depth values were compared by one-way ANOVA with Sidak's multiple comparisons tests. TCRdb's version of the immuneACCESS table is confined to in-frame rearrangements and falls short of the full clone set. An unresolved V gene accounts for under half of the shortfall where checked; the remainder is of unknown origin. From that table come the V and J calls and clone size; the DNA was used to work out D and trimming. For this sample the table gives tens of thousands of clones, of which over 75% were detected only once. Of the sample, about 28% falls within the top ten clones.

From a lookup of the germline V gene, CDR1 and CDR2 are SGHRS and YFSETQ. The CDR3 runs 14 amino acids, cysteine and phenylalanine included. Only the CDR3 DNA stays, 42 bases, in frame from base 1. Relative to germline, V is 4 bases shorter and J is 2 bases shorter, with 12 bases between their ends. The time point label, read with the paper, signifies: baseline before first vaccination. Vaccinee samples came from UK trials COV001 and COV002, including a single-blind randomized controlled phase 2/3 trial of AZD1222 (ChAdOx1 nCoV-19) in healthy adults. For TCRbeta chain sequencing, PBMC samples were collected from trial participants at day 0 and at day 28 after the second dose.

In this chain, TRBV5-1 is recombined with TRBJ2-5, with no confidently assigned D gene. The specimen was peripheral blood, collected on day 0 of AZD1222 vaccination. This TCR was recovered from an adult in good health. The DNA is as follows: TGCGCCAGCAGCCTGACAATGGGACAAGAGACCCAGTACTTC. Translation gives CASSLTMGQETQYF.